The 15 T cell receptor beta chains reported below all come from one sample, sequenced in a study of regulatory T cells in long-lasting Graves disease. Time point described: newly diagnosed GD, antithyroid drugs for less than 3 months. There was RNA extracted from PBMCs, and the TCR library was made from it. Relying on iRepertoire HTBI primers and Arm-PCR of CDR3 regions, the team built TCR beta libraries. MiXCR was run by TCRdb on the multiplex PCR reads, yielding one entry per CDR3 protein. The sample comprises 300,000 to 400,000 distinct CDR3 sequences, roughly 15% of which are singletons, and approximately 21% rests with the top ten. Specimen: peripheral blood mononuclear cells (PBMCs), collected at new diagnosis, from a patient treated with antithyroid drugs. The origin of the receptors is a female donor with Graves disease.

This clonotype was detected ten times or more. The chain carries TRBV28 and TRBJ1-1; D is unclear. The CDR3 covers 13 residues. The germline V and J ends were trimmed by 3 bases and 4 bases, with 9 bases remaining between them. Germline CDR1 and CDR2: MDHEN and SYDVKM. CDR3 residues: CASSFSAGTEAFF. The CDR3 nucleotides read TGTGCCAGCAGTTTCTCGGCAGGCACTGAAGCTTTCTTT.

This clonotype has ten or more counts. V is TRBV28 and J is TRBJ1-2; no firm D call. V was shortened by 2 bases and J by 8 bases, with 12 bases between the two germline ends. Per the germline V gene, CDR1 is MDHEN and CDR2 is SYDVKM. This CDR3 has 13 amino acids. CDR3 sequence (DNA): TGTGCCAGCAGTTTAGGGCAGATCGACGGCTACACCTTC. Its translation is CASSLGQIDGYTF.

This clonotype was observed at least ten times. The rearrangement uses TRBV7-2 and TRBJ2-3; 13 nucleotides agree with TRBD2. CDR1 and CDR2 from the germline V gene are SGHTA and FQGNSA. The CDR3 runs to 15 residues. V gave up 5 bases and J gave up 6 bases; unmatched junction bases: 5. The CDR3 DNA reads TGTGCCAGCAGCCCAGGACTAGCGGGAGCGGATACGCAGTATTTT. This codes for CASSPGLAGADTQYF. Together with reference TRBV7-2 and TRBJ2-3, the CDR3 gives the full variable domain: GAGVSQSPSNKVTEKGKDVELRCDPISGHTALYWYRQSLGQGLEFLIYFQGNSAPDKSGLPSDRFSAERTGGSVSTLTIQRTQQEDSAVYLCASSPGLAGADTQYFGPGTRLTVL.

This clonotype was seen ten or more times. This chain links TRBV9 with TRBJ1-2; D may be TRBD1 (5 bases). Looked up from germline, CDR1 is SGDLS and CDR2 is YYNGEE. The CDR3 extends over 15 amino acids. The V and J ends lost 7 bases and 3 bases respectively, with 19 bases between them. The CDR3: CASSGNNAGDYGYTF. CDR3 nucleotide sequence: TGTGCCAGCTCTGGGAACAATGCGGGGGACTATGGCTACACCTTC.

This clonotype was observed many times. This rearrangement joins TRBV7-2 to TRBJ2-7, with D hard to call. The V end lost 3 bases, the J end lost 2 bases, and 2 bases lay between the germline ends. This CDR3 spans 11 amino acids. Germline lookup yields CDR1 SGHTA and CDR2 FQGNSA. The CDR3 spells CASSLTYEQYF. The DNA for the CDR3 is TGTGCCAGCAGCTTGACCTACGAGCAGTACTTC.

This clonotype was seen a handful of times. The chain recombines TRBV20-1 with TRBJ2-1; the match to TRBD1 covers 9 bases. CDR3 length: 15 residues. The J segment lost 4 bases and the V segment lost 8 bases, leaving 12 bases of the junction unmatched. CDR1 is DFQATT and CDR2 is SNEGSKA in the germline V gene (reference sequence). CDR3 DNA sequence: TGCAGTCCAGATGGGACAGGGTTCAGTTACAATGAGCAGTTCTTC. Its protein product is CSPDGTGFSYNEQFF.

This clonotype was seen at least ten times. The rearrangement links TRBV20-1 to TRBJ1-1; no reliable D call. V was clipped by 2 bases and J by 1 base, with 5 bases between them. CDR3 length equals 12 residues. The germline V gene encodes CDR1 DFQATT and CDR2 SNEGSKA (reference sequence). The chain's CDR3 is CSARFGNTEAFF. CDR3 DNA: TGCAGTGCTAGATTCGGGAACACTGAAGCTTTCTTT.

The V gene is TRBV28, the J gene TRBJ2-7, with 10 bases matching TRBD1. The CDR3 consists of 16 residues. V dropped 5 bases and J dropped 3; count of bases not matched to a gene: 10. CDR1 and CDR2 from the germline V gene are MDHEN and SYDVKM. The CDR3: CASSPIGQGGNYEQYF. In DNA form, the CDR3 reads TGTGCCAGCAGTCCAATAGGACAGGGGGGTAACTACGAGCAGTACTTC.

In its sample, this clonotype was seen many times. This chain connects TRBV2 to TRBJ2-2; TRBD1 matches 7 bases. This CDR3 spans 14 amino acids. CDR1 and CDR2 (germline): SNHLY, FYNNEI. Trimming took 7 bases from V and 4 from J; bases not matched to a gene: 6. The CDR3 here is CASTPGQSTGELFF. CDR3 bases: TGTGCCAGCACGCCGGGACAGAGCACCGGGGAGCTGTTTTTT.

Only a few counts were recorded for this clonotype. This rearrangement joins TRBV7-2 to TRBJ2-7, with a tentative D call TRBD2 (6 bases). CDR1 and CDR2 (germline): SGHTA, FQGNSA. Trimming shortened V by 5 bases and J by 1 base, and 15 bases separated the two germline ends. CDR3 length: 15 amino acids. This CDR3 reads CASSPSGGSSYEQYF. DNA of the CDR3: TGTGCCAGCAGCCCTAGTGGGGGGAGTTCCTACGAGCAGTACTTC.

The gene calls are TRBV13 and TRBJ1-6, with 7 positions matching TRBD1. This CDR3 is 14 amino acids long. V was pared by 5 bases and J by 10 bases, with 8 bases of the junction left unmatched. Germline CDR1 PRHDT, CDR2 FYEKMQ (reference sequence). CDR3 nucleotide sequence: TGTGCCAGCAGCCTCAACAGAGGGGGCTCACCCCTCCACTTT. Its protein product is CASSLNRGGSPLHF.

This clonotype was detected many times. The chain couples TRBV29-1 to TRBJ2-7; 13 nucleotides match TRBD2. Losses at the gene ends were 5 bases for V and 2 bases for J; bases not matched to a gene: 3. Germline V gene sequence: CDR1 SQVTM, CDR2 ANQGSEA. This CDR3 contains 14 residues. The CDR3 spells CSVRTSGSPYEQYF. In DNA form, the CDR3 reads TGCAGCGTTCGGACTAGCGGGAGCCCCTACGAGCAGTACTTC.

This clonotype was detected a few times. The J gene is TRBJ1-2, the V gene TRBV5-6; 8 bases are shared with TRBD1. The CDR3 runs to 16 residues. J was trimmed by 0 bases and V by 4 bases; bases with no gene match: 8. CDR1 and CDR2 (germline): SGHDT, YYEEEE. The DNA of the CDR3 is TGTGCCAGCAGCGGCCGCGACAGGGGAGCTAACTATGGCTACACCTTC. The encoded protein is CASSGRDRGANYGYTF.

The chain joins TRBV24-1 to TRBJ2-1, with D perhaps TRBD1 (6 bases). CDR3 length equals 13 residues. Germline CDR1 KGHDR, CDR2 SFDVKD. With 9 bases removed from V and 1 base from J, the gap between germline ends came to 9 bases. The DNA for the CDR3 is TGTGCCACCCAACAGGGTTCCTACAATGAGCAGTTCTTC. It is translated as CATQQGSYNEQFF.

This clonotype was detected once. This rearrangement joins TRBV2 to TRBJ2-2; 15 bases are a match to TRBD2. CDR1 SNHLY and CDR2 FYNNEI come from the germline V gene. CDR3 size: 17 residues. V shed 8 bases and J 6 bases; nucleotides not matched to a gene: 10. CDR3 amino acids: CASRTGLAGGLSGELFF. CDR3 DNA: TGTGCCAGCCGGACAGGACTAGCGGGGGGGCTCTCCGGGGAGCTGTTTTTT.